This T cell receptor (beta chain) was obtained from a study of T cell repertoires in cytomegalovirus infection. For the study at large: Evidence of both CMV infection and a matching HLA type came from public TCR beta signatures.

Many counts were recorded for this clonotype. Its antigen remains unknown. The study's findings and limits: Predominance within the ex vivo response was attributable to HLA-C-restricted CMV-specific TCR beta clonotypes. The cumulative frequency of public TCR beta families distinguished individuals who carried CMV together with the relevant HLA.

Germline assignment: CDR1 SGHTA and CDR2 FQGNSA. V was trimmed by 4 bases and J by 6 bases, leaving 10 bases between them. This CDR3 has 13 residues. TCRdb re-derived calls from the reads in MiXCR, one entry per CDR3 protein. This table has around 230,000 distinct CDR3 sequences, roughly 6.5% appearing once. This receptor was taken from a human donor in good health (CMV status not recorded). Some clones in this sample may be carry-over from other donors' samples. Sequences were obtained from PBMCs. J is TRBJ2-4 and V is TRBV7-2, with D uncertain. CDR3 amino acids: CASSSLHSNIQYF. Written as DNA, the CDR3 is TGTGCCAGCAGCTCACTTCACTCAAACATTCAGTACTTC.